Given below is one T cell receptor beta chain in context. The antigen remains undetermined. Then a second PCR, running about 6 to 11 cycles, was carried out with a sample-barcoded 5' primer and a J-beta primer mix. TCRdb re-called the 5' RACE reads through MiXCR, storing one row per CDR3 protein. The profile covers 1.5 million to 2 million distinct CDR3 sequences, with about 50% appearing a single time and more than 2% taken by the ten largest. CDR1 is MNHEY and CDR2 is SMNVEV in the germline V gene (reference sequence). The V gene lost 6 bases and the J gene lost 4 bases, with 27 bases spanning the gap. The CDR3 length is 18 residues. The data originate from a study of blood T cells in healthy people across ages. Study-level findings and limits: While age rose, TCR beta diversity per million T cells dropped in a roughly linear way.

The clonotype originates from a woman aged 40 to 49 in good health. This chain connects TRBV27 to TRBJ1-2, with D unresolved. The sequenced material came from blood. The CDR3 reads CASSNILLGAGTSYGYTF. CDR3 DNA sequence: TGTGCCAGCAGCAATATCCTTCTGGGTGCAGGTACTAGCTATGGCTACACCTTC.